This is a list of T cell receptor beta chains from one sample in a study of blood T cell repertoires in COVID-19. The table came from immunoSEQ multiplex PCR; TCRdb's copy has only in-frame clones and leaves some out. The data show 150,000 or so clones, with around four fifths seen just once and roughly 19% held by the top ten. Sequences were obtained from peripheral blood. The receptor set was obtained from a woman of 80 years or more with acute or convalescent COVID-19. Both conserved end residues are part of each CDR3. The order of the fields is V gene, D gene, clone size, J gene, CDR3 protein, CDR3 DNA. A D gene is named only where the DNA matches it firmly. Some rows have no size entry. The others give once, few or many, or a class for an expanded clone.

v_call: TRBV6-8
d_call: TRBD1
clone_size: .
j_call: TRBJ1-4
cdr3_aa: CASCPKRKQGRTTNEKLFF
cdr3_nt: TGTGCCAGCTGTCCAAAACGTAAACAGGGGAGGACGACTAATGAAAAACTGTTTTTT

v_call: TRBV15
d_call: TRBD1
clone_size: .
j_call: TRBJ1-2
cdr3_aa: CATSRATGVDGYTF
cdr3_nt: TGTGCCACCAGCAGAGCGACAGGGGTGGATGGCTACACCTTC

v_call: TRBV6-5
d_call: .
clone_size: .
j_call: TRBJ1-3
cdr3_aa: CASSPEGYGNTIYF
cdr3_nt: TGTGCCAGCAGTCCCGAGGGTTACGGAAACACCATATATTTT

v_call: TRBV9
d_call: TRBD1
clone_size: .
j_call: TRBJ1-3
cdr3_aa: CASSVATGDSGNTIYF
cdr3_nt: TGTGCCAGCAGCGTAGCGACAGGGGACTCTGGAAACACCATATATTTT

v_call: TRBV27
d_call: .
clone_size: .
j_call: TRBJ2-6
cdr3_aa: CASSFQSSSGANVLTF
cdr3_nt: TGTGCCAGCAGTTTTCAATCCAGCTCTGGGGCCAACGTCCTGACTTTC

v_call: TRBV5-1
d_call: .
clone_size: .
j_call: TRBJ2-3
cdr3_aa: CASSLGDTLNTQYF
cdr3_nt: TGCGCCAGCAGCTTGGGGGACACCCTAAATACGCAGTATTTT

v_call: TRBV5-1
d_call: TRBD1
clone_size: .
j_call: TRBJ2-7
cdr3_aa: CASSFRQGTSYEQYF
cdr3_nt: TGCGCCAGCAGCTTCCGACAGGGGACCTCATACGAGCAGTACTTC

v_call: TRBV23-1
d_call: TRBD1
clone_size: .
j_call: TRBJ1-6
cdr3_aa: CASSQMPLRTGIPSFYNSPLHF
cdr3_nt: TGCGCCAGCAGTCAAATGCCCCTTAGGACAGGGATCCCCTCATTCTATAATTCACCCCTCCACTTT

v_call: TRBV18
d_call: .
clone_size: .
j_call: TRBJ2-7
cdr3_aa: CASSPPLSEQYF
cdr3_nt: TGTGCCAGCTCACCACCGCTAAGCGAGCAGTACTTC

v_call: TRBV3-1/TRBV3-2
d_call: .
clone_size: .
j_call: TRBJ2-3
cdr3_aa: CASSRRTDTQYF
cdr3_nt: TGTGCCAGCAGCCGGCGGACAGATACGCAGTATTTT

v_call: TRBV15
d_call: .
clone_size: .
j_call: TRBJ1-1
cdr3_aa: CATSRDKRAGPRGIEAFF
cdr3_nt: TGTGCCACCAGCAGAGATAAAAGGGCTGGTCCTAGAGGGATTGAAGCTTTCTTT

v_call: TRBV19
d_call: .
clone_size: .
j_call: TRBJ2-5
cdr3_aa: CASSIHGEETQYF
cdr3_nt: TGTGCCAGTAGTATTCATGGTGAGGAGACCCAGTACTTC

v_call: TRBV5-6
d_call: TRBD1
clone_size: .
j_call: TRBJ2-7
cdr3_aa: CASSRDRGSGYEQYF
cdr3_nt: TGTGCCAGCAGCCGGGACAGGGGGTCCGGCTACGAGCAGTACTTC

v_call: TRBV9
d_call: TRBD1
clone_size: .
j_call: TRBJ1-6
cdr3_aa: CASSDGQGAYNSPLHF
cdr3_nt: TGTGCCAGCAGCGATGGACAGGGGGCTTATAATTCACCCCTCCACTTT

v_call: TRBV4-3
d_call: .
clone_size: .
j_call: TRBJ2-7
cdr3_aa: CASSQDSSSISYEQYF
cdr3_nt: TGCGCCAGCAGCCAAGATAGCAGTTCGATCTCCTACGAGCAGTACTTC

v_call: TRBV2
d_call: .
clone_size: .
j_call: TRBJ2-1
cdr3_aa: CASREVAGQFF
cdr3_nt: TGTGCCAGCAGGGAGGTCGCCGGGCAGTTCTTC

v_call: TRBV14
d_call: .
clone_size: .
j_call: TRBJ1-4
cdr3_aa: CASSQQGRVAKLFF
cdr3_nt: TGTGCCAGCAGCCAACAGGGGAGGGTTGCAAAACTGTTTTTT

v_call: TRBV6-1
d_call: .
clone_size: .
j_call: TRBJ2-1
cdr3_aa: CASSEQGVEQFF
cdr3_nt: TGTGCCAGCAGTGAACAAGGGGTTGAGCAGTTCTTC

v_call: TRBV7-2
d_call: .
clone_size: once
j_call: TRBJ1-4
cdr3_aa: CASSRAFWGGEKLFF
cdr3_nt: TGTGCCAGCAGCCGCGCCTTTTGGGGGGGCGAAAAACTGTTTTTT

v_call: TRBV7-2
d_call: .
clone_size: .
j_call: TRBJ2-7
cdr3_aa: CASSPAGYTYEQYF
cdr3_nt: TGTGCCAGCAGCCCCGCGGGGTACACCTACGAGCAGTACTTC

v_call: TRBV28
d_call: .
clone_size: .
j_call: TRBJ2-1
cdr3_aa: CASSQEPRGEQFF
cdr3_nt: TGTGCCAGCAGCCAAGAGCCTCGAGGTGAGCAGTTCTTC

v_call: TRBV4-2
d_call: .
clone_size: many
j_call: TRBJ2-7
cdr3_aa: CASSQDQQGFYEQYF
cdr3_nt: TGTGCCAGCAGCCAAGATCAGCAGGGGTTCTACGAGCAGTACTTC

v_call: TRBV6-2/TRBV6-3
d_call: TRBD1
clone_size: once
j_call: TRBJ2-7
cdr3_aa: CASSYGVQGARGVYEQYF
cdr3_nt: TGTGCCAGCAGTTACGGGGTACAGGGGGCCCGAGGGGTCTACGAGCAGTACTTC

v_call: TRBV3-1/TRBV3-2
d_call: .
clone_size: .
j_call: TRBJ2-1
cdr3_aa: CASSPGHTVTNEQFF
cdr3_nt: TGTGCCAGCAGCCCTGGCCACACCGTCACCAATGAGCAGTTCTTC

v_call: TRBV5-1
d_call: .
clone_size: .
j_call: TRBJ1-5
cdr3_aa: CASSLAGGSNQPQHF
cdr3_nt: TGCGCCAGCAGCTTGGCGGGGGGTAGCAATCAGCCCCAGCATTTT

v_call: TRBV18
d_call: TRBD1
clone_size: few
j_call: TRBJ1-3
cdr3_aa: CASSPRTGAGNTIYF
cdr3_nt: TGTGCCAGCTCACCCCGGACAGGGGCTGGAAACACCATATATTTT

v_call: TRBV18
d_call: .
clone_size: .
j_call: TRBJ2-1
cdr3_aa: CASSPGHRYNEQFF
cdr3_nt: TGTGCCAGCTCACCGGGACACAGGTACAATGAGCAGTTCTTC

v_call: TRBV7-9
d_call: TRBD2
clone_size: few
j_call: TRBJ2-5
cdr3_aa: CASSPLGAGGPGETQYF
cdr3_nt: TGTGCCAGCAGCCCTCTTGGGGCGGGGGGGCCTGGAGAGACCCAGTACTTC

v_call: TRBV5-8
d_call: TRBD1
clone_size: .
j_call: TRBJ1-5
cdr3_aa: CASSLPPGQGTQPQHF
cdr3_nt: TGTGCCAGCAGCTTACCCCCGGGACAGGGAACCCAGCCCCAGCATTTT

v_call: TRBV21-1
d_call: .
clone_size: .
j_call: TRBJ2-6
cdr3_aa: CASSKLRPIRGRSGANVLTF
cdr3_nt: TGTGCCAGCAGCAAATTGAGGCCAATCAGGGGTCGTTCTGGGGCCAACGTCCTGACTTTC

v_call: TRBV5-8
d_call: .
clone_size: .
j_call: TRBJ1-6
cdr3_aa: CASSLVMSSYNSPLHF
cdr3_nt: TGTGCCAGCAGCTTGGTGATGAGCTCCTATAATTCACCCCTCCACTTT

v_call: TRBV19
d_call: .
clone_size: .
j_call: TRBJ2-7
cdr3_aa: CASSITGLSYEQYF
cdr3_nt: TGTGCCAGTAGTATCACAGGGTTATCCTACGAGCAGTACTTC

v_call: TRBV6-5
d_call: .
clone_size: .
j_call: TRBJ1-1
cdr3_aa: CATARVLNTEAFF
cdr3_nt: TGTGCCACTGCCAGGGTTTTGAACACTGAAGCTTTCTTT

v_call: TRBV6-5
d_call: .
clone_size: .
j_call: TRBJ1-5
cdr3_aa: CASSLLSNQPQHF
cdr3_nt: TGTGCCAGCAGTTTGTTAAGCAATCAGCCCCAGCATTTT

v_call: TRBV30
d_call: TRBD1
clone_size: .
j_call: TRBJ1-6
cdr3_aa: CAWSHRDRVYSPLHF
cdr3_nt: TGTGCCTGGAGCCACCGGGACAGGGTTTATTCACCCCTCCACTTT

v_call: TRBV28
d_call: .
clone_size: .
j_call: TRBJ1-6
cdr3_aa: CASSPSGIYSPLHF
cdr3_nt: TGTGCCAGCAGCCCTTCAGGCATCTATTCACCCCTCCACTTT

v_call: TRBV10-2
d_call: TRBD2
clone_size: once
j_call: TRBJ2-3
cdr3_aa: CASSESKTAGGRSTDTQYF
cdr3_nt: TGCGCCAGCAGTGAGTCAAAAACTGCCGGCGGGAGGAGCACAGATACGCAGTATTTT

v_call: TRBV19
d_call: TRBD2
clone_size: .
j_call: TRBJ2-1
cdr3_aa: CASSMTSGSSYNEQFF
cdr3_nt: TGTGCCAGTAGTATGACTAGCGGGAGCTCCTACAATGAGCAGTTCTTC

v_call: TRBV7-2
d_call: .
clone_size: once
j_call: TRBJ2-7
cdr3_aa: CASSSPGYYEQYF
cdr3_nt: TGTGCCAGCAGCTCACCGGGGTACTACGAGCAGTACTTC

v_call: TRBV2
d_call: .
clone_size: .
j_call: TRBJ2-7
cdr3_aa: CASSEFLVRGPPF
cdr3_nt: TGTGCCAGCAGTGAATTCTTAGTCAGGGGTCCGCCCTTC

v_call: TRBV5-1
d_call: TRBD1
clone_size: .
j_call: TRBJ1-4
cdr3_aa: CASSSTGQSNEKLFF
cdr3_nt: TGCGCCAGCAGCTCGACGGGACAGAGTAATGAAAAACTGTTTTTT

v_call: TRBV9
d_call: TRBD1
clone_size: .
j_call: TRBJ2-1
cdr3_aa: CASSAELDRYNEQFF
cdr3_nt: TGTGCCAGCAGCGCAGAACTGGACAGGTACAATGAGCAGTTCTTC

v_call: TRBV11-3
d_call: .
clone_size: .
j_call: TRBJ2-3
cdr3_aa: CASSLGGGGGTQYF
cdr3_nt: TGTGCCAGCAGCTTAGGAGGGGGGGGCGGTACGCAGTATTTT

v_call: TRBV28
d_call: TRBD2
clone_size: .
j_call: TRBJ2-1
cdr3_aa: CASSLGLAGVNEQFF
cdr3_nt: TGTGCCAGCAGTTTAGGTCTAGCGGGAGTCAATGAGCAGTTCTTC

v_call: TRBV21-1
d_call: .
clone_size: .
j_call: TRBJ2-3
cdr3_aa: CASSKGGQVRTDTQYF
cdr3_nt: TGTGCCAGCAGCAAGGGAGGACAGGTCCGGACAGATACGCAGTATTTT

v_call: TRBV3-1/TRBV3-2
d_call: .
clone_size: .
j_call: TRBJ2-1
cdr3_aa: CASSRSHITYNEQFF
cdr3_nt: TGTGCCAGCAGCCGGTCACACATTACCTACAATGAGCAGTTCTTC

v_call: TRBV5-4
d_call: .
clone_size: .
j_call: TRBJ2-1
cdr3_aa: CASSPGGGGGYNEQFF
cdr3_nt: TGTGCCAGCAGCCCTGGAGGGGGCGGTGGCTACAATGAGCAGTTCTTC

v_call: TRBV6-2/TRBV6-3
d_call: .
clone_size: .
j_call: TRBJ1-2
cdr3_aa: CASTPPQRGDGYTF
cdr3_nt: TGTGCCAGCACCCCCCCTCAACGGGGGGATGGCTACACCTTC

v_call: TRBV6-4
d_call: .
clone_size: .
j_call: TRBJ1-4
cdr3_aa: CASQNTGKGEKLFF
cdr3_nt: TGTGCCAGCCAAAATACAGGGAAGGGTGAAAAACTGTTTTTT